The 3 T cell receptor beta chains listed next were all sequenced from one sample in a study of T cells in Graves' hyperthyroidism and ophthalmopathy. Using RNA transcripts as the source, TCR beta CDR3 regions were amplified. The HTBI primer set drove a first-round RT-PCR of the TCR CDR3. Each CDR3 protein gets one entry after TCRdb re-called the multiplex PCR reads with MiXCR. The sample lists some 360,000 distinct CDR3 sequences, around 18% occurring once. The specimen was blood. The origin of the receptors is a woman in her forties with Graves' ophthalmopathy.

In its sample, this clonotype was seen a few times. The chain employs TRBV5-1 and TRBJ2-2; D is uncertain. Germline CDR1 and CDR2: SGHRS and YFSETQ. With 0 bases removed from V and 4 bases from J, the gap between germline ends came to 10 bases. The CDR3 extends over 15 amino acids. CDR3 region: CASSLGQTFTGELFF. The CDR3 DNA is TGCGCCAGCAGCTTGGGGCAGACCTTCACCGGGGAGCTGTTTTTT.

The genes are TRBV7-2 and TRBJ1-5; D uncertain. V dropped 2 bases and J dropped 0 bases, with 8 bases sitting between them. This CDR3 has 15 amino acids. Germline CDR1 SGHTA, CDR2 FQGNSA. CDR3 nucleotides: TGTGCCAGCAGCTTATCGGCGAATAGCAATCAGCCCCAGCATTTT. This sequence encodes CASSLSANSNQPQHF.

Many counts were recorded for this clonotype. The V gene is TRBV19, the J gene TRBJ2-5; D remains ambiguous. Germline CDR1 and CDR2: LNHDA and SQIVND (reference sequence). V was shortened by 6 bases and J by 4 bases, with 12 bases between the two germline ends. This CDR3 has 13 amino acids. The CDR3 DNA is TGTGCCAGTAGCCAGGACGGCGTAGAGACCCAGTACTTC. Translation: CASSQDGVETQYF.